The rows below give T cell receptor beta chains drawn from one sample of a study of cytomegalovirus exposure and HLA in healthy donors. Repertoires were generated with immunoSEQ multiplex PCR, while TCRdb's copy carries only in-frame clones and drops some. The data hold some 140,000 clones, with 60% to 75% observed a single time. Sequenced: PBMCs. These receptors were collected from a human donor in good health. The CDR3 runs from the conserved cysteine through the conserved F or W. A D gene is named only where the DNA matches it firmly. The size of a clone is reported for some rows only, either as once, few or many, or as a class for expanded clones.

clone size: -; J gene: TRBJ2-1; V gene: TRBV9; D gene: -; CDR3 protein: CASSGEGVDLGNEQFF; CDR3 DNA: TGTGCCAGCAGCGGCGAGGGTGTGGATTTGGGGAATGAGCAGTTCTTC
clone size: -; J gene: TRBJ1-3; V gene: TRBV18; D gene: -; CDR3 protein: CASSPSSESSGNTIYF; CDR3 DNA: TGTGCCAGCTCACCAAGTAGCGAGAGCTCTGGAAACACCATATATTTT
clone size: -; J gene: TRBJ1-2; V gene: TRBV2; D gene: -; CDR3 protein: CASPKVGVRVDNYGYTF; CDR3 DNA: TGTGCCAGCCCTAAGGTCGGGGTCAGAGTAGACAACTATGGCTACACCTTC
clone size: few; J gene: TRBJ2-1; V gene: TRBV7-9; D gene: TRBD2; CDR3 protein: CASSSRGGDEQFF; CDR3 DNA: TGTGCCAGCAGCTCTAGGGGAGGGGATGAGCAGTTCTTC
clone size: -; J gene: TRBJ2-1; V gene: TRBV18; D gene: TRBD2; CDR3 protein: CASSPPNLAGVPLEQFF; CDR3 DNA: TGTGCCAGCTCACCACCGAATCTAGCGGGTGTTCCCCTTGAGCAGTTCTTC
clone size: -; J gene: TRBJ2-7; V gene: TRBV9; D gene: TRBD2; CDR3 protein: CASSPYTSGRGYEQYF; CDR3 DNA: TGTGCCAGCAGCCCCTACACTAGCGGGAGGGGTTACGAGCAGTACTTC
clone size: -; J gene: TRBJ2-7; V gene: TRBV4-1; D gene: TRBD1; CDR3 protein: CASSQPGQDPSYEQYF; CDR3 DNA: TGCGCCAGCAGCCAACCGGGACAGGACCCTTCCTACGAGCAGTACTTC
clone size: -; J gene: TRBJ1-4; V gene: TRBV2; D gene: TRBD1; CDR3 protein: CASSEGPNRGEKLFF; CDR3 DNA: TGTGCCAGCAGTGAAGGGCCCAACAGGGGTGAAAAACTGTTTTTT
clone size: -; J gene: TRBJ2-1; V gene: TRBV14; D gene: TRBD2; CDR3 protein: CASRTAGGPYNEQFF; CDR3 DNA: TGTGCCAGCCGTACAGCGGGAGGGCCATACAATGAGCAGTTCTTC
clone size: -; J gene: TRBJ2-5; V gene: TRBV5-4; D gene: TRBD1; CDR3 protein: CASSAAQGAASETQYF; CDR3 DNA: TGTGCCAGCAGCGCGGCGCAGGGGGCGGCAAGCGAGACCCAGTACTTC
clone size: few; J gene: TRBJ2-1; V gene: TRBV5-1; D gene: TRBD1; CDR3 protein: CASSRGGGRSSYNEQFF; CDR3 DNA: TGCGCCAGCAGCCGAGGGGGCGGACGGAGCTCCTACAATGAGCAGTTCTTC
clone size: -; J gene: TRBJ2-7; V gene: TRBV9; D gene: TRBD2; CDR3 protein: CASSAGSGSYEQYF; CDR3 DNA: TGTGCCAGCAGCGCGGGGAGCGGGAGCTACGAGCAGTACTTC
clone size: few; J gene: TRBJ1-2; V gene: TRBV4-3; D gene: -; CDR3 protein: CASSQDQVNRVGYTF; CDR3 DNA: TGCGCCAGCAGCCAAGATCAGGTTAACAGGGTCGGCTACACCTTC
clone size: few; J gene: TRBJ2-3; V gene: TRBV11-1; D gene: TRBD2; CDR3 protein: CASSGRLAASTDTQYF; CDR3 DNA: TGTGCCAGCAGCGGTCGACTAGCGGCTAGCACAGATACGCAGTATTTT
clone size: -; J gene: TRBJ2-7; V gene: TRBV2; D gene: -; CDR3 protein: CAQGAGNEQYF; CDR3 DNA: TGTGCCCAAGGCGCAGGGAACGAGCAGTACTTC
clone size: -; J gene: TRBJ1-2; V gene: TRBV7-2; D gene: TRBD1; CDR3 protein: CASSPDRINGYTF; CDR3 DNA: TGTGCCAGCAGTCCGGACAGGATCAATGGCTACACCTTC
clone size: -; J gene: TRBJ2-3; V gene: TRBV13; D gene: TRBD2; CDR3 protein: CASSSSGSPEADTQYF; CDR3 DNA: TGTGCCAGCAGCTCCAGCGGGAGCCCAGAGGCAGATACGCAGTATTTT
clone size: -; J gene: TRBJ2-1; V gene: TRBV5-3; D gene: -; CDR3 protein: CARSPPFNEQFF; CDR3 DNA: TGTGCCAGAAGCCCCCCCTTTAATGAGCAGTTCTTC
clone size: few; J gene: TRBJ2-2; V gene: TRBV5-4; D gene: -; CDR3 protein: CASSFFGSGTGELFF; CDR3 DNA: TGTGCCAGCAGCTTTTTCGGGAGTGGGACCGGGGAGCTGTTTTTT
clone size: -; J gene: TRBJ2-6; V gene: TRBV19; D gene: TRBD2; CDR3 protein: CASSRGLAAIAGANVLTF; CDR3 DNA: TGTGCCAGTAGCCGCGGACTAGCGGCTATTGCTGGGGCCAACGTCCTGACTTTC
clone size: -; J gene: TRBJ2-1; V gene: TRBV10-3; D gene: TRBD2; CDR3 protein: CAISEPLAGVAAYNEQFF; CDR3 DNA: TGTGCCATCAGTGAGCCCCTCGCGGGAGTAGCCGCCTACAATGAGCAGTTCTTC
clone size: -; J gene: TRBJ2-1; V gene: TRBV5-1; D gene: TRBD2; CDR3 protein: CASSFGTSGMEEQFF; CDR3 DNA: TGCGCCAGCAGCTTTGGGACTAGCGGGATGGAAGAGCAGTTCTTC
clone size: -; J gene: TRBJ2-7; V gene: TRBV7-2; D gene: TRBD2; CDR3 protein: CASSGGTSGRTRSYEQYF; CDR3 DNA: TGTGCCAGCAGCGGGGGGACTAGCGGGAGGACGCGCTCCTACGAGCAGTACTTC
clone size: -; J gene: TRBJ2-1; V gene: TRBV7-9; D gene: TRBD2; CDR3 protein: CASSFPSGDYNEQFF; CDR3 DNA: TGTGCCAGCAGCTTCCCTAGCGGGGATTACAATGAGCAGTTCTTC
clone size: -; J gene: TRBJ1-5; V gene: TRBV18; D gene: -; CDR3 protein: CASSPQNTFGNQPQHF; CDR3 DNA: TGTGCCAGCTCACCACAGAACACCTTTGGCAATCAGCCCCAGCATTTT
clone size: -; J gene: TRBJ2-1; V gene: TRBV11-3; D gene: -; CDR3 protein: CASSSRWGGNEQFF; CDR3 DNA: TGTGCCAGCAGCTCCCGTTGGGGCGGAAATGAGCAGTTCTTC
clone size: -; J gene: TRBJ1-5; V gene: TRBV11-3; D gene: -; CDR3 protein: CASSLDVRVSNQPQHF; CDR3 DNA: TGTGCCAGCAGCTTAGATGTCAGGGTAAGCAATCAGCCCCAGCATTTT
clone size: few; J gene: TRBJ2-7; V gene: TRBV6-1; D gene: TRBD2; CDR3 protein: CATGTSGYEQYF; CDR3 DNA: TGTGCTACCGGGACTAGCGGTTACGAGCAGTACTTC
clone size: once; J gene: TRBJ1-5; V gene: TRBV5-1; D gene: -; CDR3 protein: CASSSGDSNQPQHF; CDR3 DNA: TGCGCCAGCAGTTCTGGAGATAGCAATCAGCCCCAGCATTTT
clone size: -; J gene: TRBJ2-7; V gene: TRBV6-6; D gene: -; CDR3 protein: CASSSTPASDSYEQYF; CDR3 DNA: TGTGCCAGCAGTTCTACTCCCGCTAGCGACTCCTACGAGCAGTACTTC
clone size: -; J gene: TRBJ2-7; V gene: TRBV11-3; D gene: TRBD1; CDR3 protein: CASSLGSRDRMKWGTWEQYF; CDR3 DNA: TGTGCCAGCAGCTTAGGCTCGAGGGACAGGATGAAGTGGGGGACCTGGGAGCAGTACTTC
clone size: -; J gene: TRBJ2-3; V gene: TRBV7-2; D gene: -; CDR3 protein: CASSLYQSTDTQYF; CDR3 DNA: TGTGCCAGCAGCTTATACCAGAGCACAGATACGCAGTATTTT
clone size: few; J gene: TRBJ2-7; V gene: TRBV7-9; D gene: TRBD1; CDR3 protein: CASSLPRDRGHEQYF; CDR3 DNA: TGTGCCAGCAGCTTACCAAGGGACAGGGGCCACGAGCAGTACTTC
clone size: -; J gene: TRBJ2-2; V gene: TRBV27; D gene: TRBD1; CDR3 protein: CASSIRGLDTGELFF; CDR3 DNA: TGTGCCAGCAGTATCAGGGGGTTGGACACCGGGGAGCTGTTTTTT
clone size: -; J gene: TRBJ2-7; V gene: TRBV5-6; D gene: -; CDR3 protein: CASSLQDSWYEQYF; CDR3 DNA: TGTGCCAGCAGCTTGCAGGACAGCTGGTACGAGCAGTACTTC
clone size: -; J gene: TRBJ2-3; V gene: TRBV19; D gene: -; CDR3 protein: CASIRFIKGPHTDTQYF; CDR3 DNA: TGTGCCAGTATAAGGTTTATTAAGGGGCCCCACACAGATACGCAGTATTTT
clone size: -; J gene: TRBJ1-4; V gene: TRBV27; D gene: -; CDR3 protein: CASSPLGGVNEKLFF; CDR3 DNA: TGTGCCAGCAGTCCACTCGGGGGGGTTAATGAAAAACTGTTTTTT
clone size: -; J gene: TRBJ2-1; V gene: TRBV11-2; D gene: -; CDR3 protein: CASSSVKGKNNEQFF; CDR3 DNA: TGTGCCAGCAGCTCCGTGAAGGGGAAGAACAATGAGCAGTTCTTC
clone size: -; J gene: TRBJ2-7; V gene: TRBV4-3; D gene: TRBD2; CDR3 protein: CASSQDAGGGAAYEQYF; CDR3 DNA: TGCGCCAGCAGCCAAGATGCGGGAGGGGGGGCGGCCTACGAGCAGTACTTC
clone size: once; J gene: TRBJ2-3; V gene: TRBV9; D gene: -; CDR3 protein: CASSVESTQYF; CDR3 DNA: TGTGCCAGCAGCGTAGAGAGTACGCAGTATTTT
clone size: -; J gene: TRBJ2-2; V gene: TRBV10-2; D gene: -; CDR3 protein: CASSESRLVTTGELFF; CDR3 DNA: TGCGCCAGCAGTGAGTCGAGACTAGTAACTACCGGGGAGCTGTTTTTT
clone size: -; J gene: TRBJ1-2; V gene: TRBV18; D gene: -; CDR3 protein: CASSPPGDGYGYTF; CDR3 DNA: TGTGCCAGCTCACCACCCGGGGATGGCTATGGCTACACCTTC
clone size: -; J gene: TRBJ2-3; V gene: TRBV4-3; D gene: TRBD2; CDR3 protein: CASSKAFAGGADTQYF; CDR3 DNA: TGCGCCAGCAGCAAAGCGTTTGCGGGAGGGGCAGATACGCAGTATTTT
clone size: -; J gene: TRBJ2-6; V gene: TRBV19; D gene: TRBD1; CDR3 protein: CASRGGGGANVLTF; CDR3 DNA: TGTGCCAGTAGAGGGGGCGGAGGGGCCAACGTCCTGACTTTC
clone size: -; J gene: TRBJ1-1; V gene: TRBV19; D gene: -; CDR3 protein: CASSGRVITEAFF; CDR3 DNA: TGTGCCAGTAGTGGCAGGGTCATCACTGAAGCTTTCTTT
clone size: few; J gene: TRBJ2-7; V gene: TRBV5-1; D gene: TRBD2; CDR3 protein: CASSLGMGATSGSYEQYF; CDR3 DNA: TGCGCCAGCAGCTTGGGAATGGGCGCGACTAGCGGGTCGTACGAGCAGTACTTC
clone size: -; J gene: TRBJ2-5; V gene: TRBV11-3; D gene: -; CDR3 protein: CASSLGASQETQYF; CDR3 DNA: TGTGCCAGCAGCTTAGGGGCCAGCCAAGAGACCCAGTACTTC
clone size: once; J gene: TRBJ2-1; V gene: TRBV5-1; D gene: -; CDR3 protein: CASSSNRALNEQFF; CDR3 DNA: TGCGCCAGCAGCTCGAACAGGGCCCTCAATGAGCAGTTCTTC
clone size: -; J gene: TRBJ2-6; V gene: TRBV5-4; D gene: -; CDR3 protein: CASSPSGANVLTF; CDR3 DNA: TGTGCCAGCAGCCCATCTGGGGCCAACGTCCTGACTTTC
clone size: once; J gene: TRBJ2-1; V gene: TRBV29-1; D gene: TRBD2; CDR3 protein: CSVDGGDLSSYNEQFF; CDR3 DNA: TGCAGCGTTGACGGGGGGGACCTCAGCTCCTACAATGAGCAGTTCTTC
clone size: once; J gene: TRBJ2-3; V gene: TRBV9; D gene: -; CDR3 protein: CASSPHRTLGRTDTQYF; CDR3 DNA: TGTGCCAGCAGCCCACACCGCACACTGGGCCGCACAGATACGCAGTATTTT
clone size: -; J gene: TRBJ2-1; V gene: TRBV5-8; D gene: TRBD2; CDR3 protein: CASSYLAGGRVEQFF; CDR3 DNA: TGTGCCAGCAGCTACCTAGCGGGAGGGCGAGTTGAGCAGTTCTTC
clone size: -; J gene: TRBJ2-1; V gene: TRBV4-2; D gene: -; CDR3 protein: CASSPEGDGGSYEQFF; CDR3 DNA: TGTGCCAGCAGCCCCGAGGGGGATGGCGGGAGCTATGAGCAGTTCTTC
clone size: -; J gene: TRBJ2-3; V gene: TRBV7-3; D gene: -; CDR3 protein: CASSASGVTDTQYF; CDR3 DNA: TGTGCCAGCAGCGCAAGCGGCGTCACAGATACGCAGTATTTT
clone size: -; J gene: TRBJ2-1; V gene: TRBV28; D gene: -; CDR3 protein: CASSLLMYNEQFF; CDR3 DNA: TGTGCCAGCAGTTTACTTATGTACAATGAGCAGTTCTTC
clone size: -; J gene: TRBJ2-1; V gene: TRBV20-1; D gene: -; CDR3 protein: CSARAGDTAIF; CDR3 DNA: TGCAGTGCTAGAGCGGGAGACACCGCAATCTTC
clone size: -; J gene: TRBJ2-7; V gene: TRBV4-1; D gene: -; CDR3 protein: CASSQVQGRSSYEQYF; CDR3 DNA: TGCGCCAGCAGCCAAGTTCAGGGTCGAAGCTCCTACGAGCAGTACTTC
clone size: -; J gene: TRBJ1-4; V gene: TRBV21-1; D gene: -; CDR3 protein: CASSTHTGGRANEKLFF; CDR3 DNA: TGTGCCAGCAGCACTCACACAGGGGGTAGGGCTAATGAAAAACTGTTTTTT
clone size: few; J gene: TRBJ2-7; V gene: TRBV5-6; D gene: -; CDR3 protein: CASSFGPTETYEQYF; CDR3 DNA: TGTGCCAGCAGCTTTGGGCCAACAGAAACCTACGAGCAGTACTTC
clone size: once; J gene: TRBJ2-7; V gene: TRBV10-1; D gene: -; CDR3 protein: CASSEWLAYSLEQYF; CDR3 DNA: TGCGCCAGCAGTGAGTGGCTAGCCTACTCTCTTGAGCAGTACTTC